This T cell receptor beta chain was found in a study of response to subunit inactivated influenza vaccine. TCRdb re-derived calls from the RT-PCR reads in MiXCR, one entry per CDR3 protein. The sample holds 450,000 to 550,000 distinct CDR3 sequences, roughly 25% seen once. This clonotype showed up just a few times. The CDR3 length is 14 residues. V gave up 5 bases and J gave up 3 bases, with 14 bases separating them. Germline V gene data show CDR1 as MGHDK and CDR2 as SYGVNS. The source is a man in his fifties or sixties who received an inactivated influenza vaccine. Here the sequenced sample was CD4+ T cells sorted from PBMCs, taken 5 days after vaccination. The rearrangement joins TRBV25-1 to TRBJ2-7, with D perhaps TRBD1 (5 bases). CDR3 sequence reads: CASSTPGAGYEQYF. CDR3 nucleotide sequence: TGTGCCAGCAGTACCCCTGGGGCAGGCTACGAGCAGTACTTC.